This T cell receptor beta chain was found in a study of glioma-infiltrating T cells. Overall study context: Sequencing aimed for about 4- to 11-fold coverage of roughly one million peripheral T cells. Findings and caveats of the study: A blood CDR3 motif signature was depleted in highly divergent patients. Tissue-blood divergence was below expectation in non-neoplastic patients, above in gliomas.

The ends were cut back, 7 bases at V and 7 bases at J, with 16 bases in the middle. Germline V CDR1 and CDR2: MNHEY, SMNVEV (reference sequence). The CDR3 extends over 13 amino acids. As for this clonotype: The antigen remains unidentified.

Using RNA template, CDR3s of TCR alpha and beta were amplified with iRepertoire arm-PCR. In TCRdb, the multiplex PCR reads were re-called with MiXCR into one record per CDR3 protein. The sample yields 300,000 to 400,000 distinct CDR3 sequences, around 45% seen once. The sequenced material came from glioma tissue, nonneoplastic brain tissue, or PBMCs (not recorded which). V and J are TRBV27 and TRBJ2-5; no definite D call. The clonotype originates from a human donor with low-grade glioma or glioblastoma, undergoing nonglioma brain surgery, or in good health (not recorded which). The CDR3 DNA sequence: TGTGCCAGCACTTCTCTTGGATGGGGGACCCAGTACTTC. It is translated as CASTSLGWGTQYF.